This entry lists 2 T cell receptor beta chains sequenced from one sample in a study of T cells in Graves' hyperthyroidism and ophthalmopathy. The CDR3 regions of TCR beta were amplified from RNA transcripts. Initially, a first-round RT-PCR of the TCR CDR3 employed the HTBI primer set. MiXCR was run by TCRdb on the multiplex PCR reads, yielding one entry per CDR3 protein. The profile shows under 400,000 distinct CDR3 sequences, approximately 13% of them singletons. Sequencing was carried out using blood. These receptors originate from a woman aged 18-29 years with Graves' hyperthyroidism.

This clonotype came up a few times. The J gene is TRBJ1-4, the V gene TRBV5-1, with a weak D call TRBD1 (5 bases). The CDR3 extends over 14 amino acids. V lost 4 bases, J lost 5 bases, and 12 bases lay in between. Per germline, CDR1 SGHRS and CDR2 YFSETQ. The CDR3 sequence is CASSPRQKNEKLFF. For the CDR3, the DNA is TGCGCCAGCAGCCCTCGACAGAAGAATGAAAAACTGTTTTTT.

Concerning this clonotype: A read error may explain this, as a much larger clone is one base away. The chain joins TRBV13 to TRBJ2-1; tentative D call: TRBD2 (7 bases). This CDR3 has 17 residues. Germline CDR1 PRHDT, CDR2 FYEKMQ (reference sequence). V lost 3 bases, J lost 3 bases, and 18 bases lay in between. CDR3 nucleotides: TGTGCCAGCAGCTTGGGCCTAACGGGGGGCGGCTACAATGAGCAGTTCTTC. It encodes CASSLGLTGGGYNEQFF.